What follows are 17 T cell receptor beta chains derived from one specimen sequenced in a study of T cells after posttransplantation cyclophosphamide. Clones were read by immunoSEQ multiplex PCR, and TCRdb kept only the in-frame ones, dropping some. Among some 49,000 clones listed, 92% were seen once. The material sequenced was PBMCs. The receptors stem from a woman between 45 and 60 years old in good health and a related stem cell transplant donor.

This clone was seen once. The CDR3 sequence is CASSQSTLAGGQSEQFF. CDR3 nucleotides: TGTGCCAGCAGCCAAAGTACTCTAGCGGGAGGGCAGAGTGAGCAGTTCTTC. The J gene is TRBJ2-1, the V gene TRBV4-2; 12 positions match TRBD2. V gave up 2 bases and J gave up 9 bases; unmatched junction bases: 11. Germline V gives CDR1 LGHNA, CDR2 YNFKEQ. This CDR3 is built from 17 residues.

This rearrangement joins TRBV5-1 to TRBJ2-1, with D uncertain. The CDR3 runs to 15 residues. The germline V gene has CDR1 SGHRS and CDR2 YFSETQ. V lost 1 base, J lost 4 bases, and 12 bases lay in between. CDR3 sequence: CASSLRDWLYNEQFF. For the CDR3, the DNA is TGCGCCAGCAGCTTGCGTGACTGGCTATACAATGAGCAGTTCTTC.

The V call is TRBV9, the J call TRBJ2-7, with 10 nucleotides matching TRBD1. The V gene end was trimmed by 0 bases and the J gene end by 1 base; junction bases not matched to a gene: 7. The CDR3 spans 17 residues. The germline V gene encodes CDR1 SGDLS and CDR2 YYNGEE. In nucleotides, the CDR3 is TGTGCCAGCAGCGTAGGGGCGAGACAGGGGGCTTCCTACGAGCAGTACTTC. It yields the protein CASSVGARQGASYEQYF.

The chain is built from TRBV21-1 and TRBJ2-7; the tabulated D call, TRBD2, remains unverified against the DNA. TRBV21-1 is flagged as a pseudogene. This CDR3 has 19 residues. The CDR3 reads CASSKGQSNPGLATYEQYF. Written as DNA, the CDR3 is TGTGCCAGCAGCAAAGGGCAGAGCAATCCGGGACTAGCGACCTACGAGCAGTACTTC.

Details on this clone: This same CDR3 is encoded by further DNA sequences in the sample. The V call is TRBV18, the J call TRBJ1-1, with D perhaps TRBD1 (6 bases). Trimming cost V 6 bases and J 3 bases, with 17 bases left between them. The CDR3 has 15 amino acids. Germline V gene lookup returns CDR1 KGHSH and CDR2 LQKENI. The CDR3 DNA reads as TGTGCCAGCTCGCATAAGAAGGGGGACCACACTGAAGCTTTCTTT. Translating it yields CASSHKKGDHTEAFF.

A single count supports this clone. The J gene is TRBJ2-5, the V gene TRBV2; possibly TRBD2 for D (6 bases). The CDR3 consists of 15 residues. Germline loops: CDR1 SNHLY, CDR2 FYNNEI. V was clipped by 6 bases and J by 2 bases, with 16 bases between them. DNA for the CDR3: TGTGCCAGCAGGGTGGGCGGGGCGATACAAGAGACCCAGTACTTC. It translates to CASRVGGAIQETQYF. The complete variable domain, with remaining parts taken from reference TRBV2 and TRBJ2-5, reads EPEVTQTPSHQVTQMGQEVILRCVPISNHLYFYWYRQILGQKVEFLVSFYNNEISEKSEIFDDQFSVERPDGSNFTLKIRSTKLEDSAMYFCASRVGGAIQETQYFGPGTRLLVL.

The chain employs TRBV27 and TRBJ2-2, with 8 bases lining up with TRBD1. Germline V gives CDR1 MNHEY, CDR2 SMNVEV (reference sequence). After removal of 5 bases from V and 3 bases from J, the junction contained 11 bases not matched to a gene. CDR3 length: 17 residues. For the CDR3, the DNA is TGTGCCAGCAGTCCTTTCTATGGGACAGGTGACACCGGGGAGCTGTTTTTT. Its protein is CASSPFYGTGDTGELFF.

V usage is TRBV5-6 and J usage is TRBJ2-5; possibly TRBD2 for D (6 bases). This CDR3 has 17 amino acids. Deletions cut 4 bases from V and 5 bases from J, with 24 bases between. Germline CDR1 and CDR2: SGHDT and YYEEEE. This chain's CDR3 is CASSLTLSGGRGETQYF. CDR3 nucleotide sequence: TGTGCCAGCAGCCTCACTCTCTCCGGCGGCCGGGGGGAGACCCAGTACTTC.

CDR3 amino acids: CSARQVDEQYF. CDR3 DNA: TGCAGTGCTAGACAGGTGGACGAGCAGTACTTC. The chain employs TRBV20-1 and TRBJ2-7, with D uncertain. The CDR3 is made up of 11 amino acids. Trimming cost V 2 bases and J 5 bases, with 7 bases left between them. In germline, CDR1 is DFQATT, CDR2 SNEGSKA (reference sequence).

The chain recombines TRBV4-1 with TRBJ2-5; D ambiguous. CDR1 and CDR2 from the germline V gene are MGHRA and YSYEKL. The CDR3 contains 14 residues. V was clipped by 0 bases and J by 5 bases, with 10 bases between them. CDR3 DNA: TGCGCCAGCAGCCAAGACGGAAAAGCGGAGACCCAGTACTTC. Translation: CASSQDGKAETQYF.

The CDR3 loop reads CASSLYVAGEAGELFF. The CDR3 DNA reads as TGCGCCAGCAGCTTGTATGTAGCGGGAGAGGCCGGGGAGCTGTTTTTT. V and J are TRBV5-1 and TRBJ2-2; the match to TRBD2 covers 9 bases. The CDR3 extends over 16 amino acids. V was pared by 1 base and J by 6 bases, with 7 bases of the junction left unmatched. Per germline, CDR1 SGHRS and CDR2 YFSETQ. Full variable domain (rest looked up from reference TRBV5-1 and TRBJ2-2): KAGVTQTPRYLIKTRGQQVTLSCSPISGHRSVSWYQQTPGQGLQFLFEYFSETQRNKGNFPGRFSGRQFSNSRSEMNVSTLELGDSALYLCASSLYVAGEAGELFFGEGSRLTVL.

V usage is TRBV11-3 and J usage is TRBJ1-3; D gene ambiguous. The germline CDR1 and CDR2 sequences are SGHNT and YENEEA. V dropped 2 bases and J dropped 3 bases, with 5 bases sitting between them. CDR3 length equals 13 residues. The CDR3 DNA reads as TGTGCCAGCAGCTTACAGGTTGGAAACACCATATATTTT. It is translated as CASSLQVGNTIYF.

V gene TRBV20-1 combines with J gene TRBJ1-1, with no clear D. The V gene lost 2 bases and the J gene lost 8 bases, with 6 bases spanning the gap. Per germline, CDR1 DFQATT and CDR2 SNEGSKA (reference sequence). The CDR3 is made up of 10 amino acids. The CDR3 bases are TGCAGTGCTAGACGGGTGGAAGCTTTCTTT. Protein product: CSARRVEAFF.

The rearrangement uses TRBV10-1 and TRBJ2-2; 10 nucleotides line up with TRBD1. Looked up from germline, CDR1 is WNHNN and CDR2 is SYGVQD (reference sequence). Trimming cost V 5 bases and J 1 base; bases outside gene matches: 4. This CDR3 comprises 16 residues. CDR3 protein: CASSTRTGGNTGELFF. The DNA of the CDR3 is TGCGCCAGCAGTACTCGGACAGGGGGGAACACCGGGGAGCTGTTTTTT.

V usage is TRBV19 and J usage is TRBJ2-5; TRBD1 agrees at 7 bases. The CDR3 loop spans 15 amino acids. The germline gives CDR1 LNHDA, CDR2 SQIVND (reference sequence). Losses at the gene ends were 5 bases for V and 5 bases for J; bases not matched to a gene: 11. The CDR3 sequence is CASSRPGGGRETQYF. CDR3 DNA sequence: TGTGCCAGTAGTCGCCCAGGGGGTGGACGGGAGACCCAGTACTTC. Variable domain in full (rest from reference TRBV19 and TRBJ2-5): DGGITQSPKYLFRKEGQNVTLSCEQNLNHDAMYWYRQDPGQGLRLIYYSQIVNDFQKGDIAEGYSVSREKKESFPLTVTSAQKNPTAFYLCASSRPGGGRETQYFGPGTRLLVL.

The CDR3 protein is CASRTGLAGGPGVADTQYF. CDR3 DNA: TGTGCCAGCAGGACGGGACTAGCGGGAGGGCCGGGCGTGGCAGATACGCAGTATTTT. The V call is TRBV28, the J call TRBJ2-3; 16 bases are shared with TRBD2. The CDR3 consists of 19 residues. V lost 6 bases, J lost 4 bases, and 13 bases stayed unmatched. Germline-derived CDR1 and CDR2 are MDHEN and SYDVKM.

The V and J genes are TRBV27 and TRBJ2-5; 8 bases are a match to TRBD2. Losses at the gene ends were 3 bases for V and 2 bases for J; bases not matched to a gene: 5. This CDR3 region has 15 residues. Germline CDR1 MNHEY, CDR2 SMNVEV (reference sequence). The CDR3 bases are TGTGCCAGCAGTTTGTATACGGGAGGGCAAGAGACCCAGTACTTC. It specifies CASSLYTGGQETQYF.